The 28 T cell receptor beta chains in this list originate from one sample, sequenced in a study of blood T cell repertoires in COVID-19. This table comes from immunoSEQ multiplex PCR, and its TCRdb copy is limited to in-frame clones, with some not included. The profile shows around 63,000 clones, roughly 90% of them singletons. Sequencing was carried out using peripheral blood. The source of these receptors is a woman older than 75 with acute or convalescent COVID-19.

The chain is built from TRBV10-3 and TRBJ2-3, with a weak D call TRBD1 (7 bases). CDR3 length equals 14 residues. V was cut by 6 bases and J by 5 bases, with 15 bases left in between. Germline V lookup: CDR1 ENHRY, CDR2 SYGVKD. The CDR3 DNA sequence: TGTGCCATCAGCCGACAGGGAGGTGAAGATACGCAGTATTTT. Translated: CAISRQGGEDTQYF.

This chain joins TRBV6-1 and TRBJ2-3; D might be TRBD2 (6 bases). Germline assignment: CDR1 MNHNS and CDR2 SASEGT. Between the trimmed V and J ends, which lost 6 bases and 2 bases, there was a span of 21 bases. The CDR3 spans 17 residues. For the CDR3, the DNA is TGTGCCAGCAGCGAACCCCCTACGGCGGGGCCCACAGATACGCAGTATTTT. Encoded protein: CASSEPPTAGPTDTQYF.

The V gene is TRBV7-9, the J gene TRBJ1-4; the match to TRBD1 covers 9 bases. With 2 bases clipped from V and 8 bases from J, the junction kept 6 bases outside the gene matches. This CDR3 has 15 residues. Germline V gene lookup returns CDR1 SEHNR and CDR2 FQNEAQ (reference sequence). The CDR3 protein is CASSLRTGAKEKLFF. CDR3 nucleotide sequence: TGTGCCAGCAGCTTACGGACAGGGGCCAAGGAAAAACTGTTTTTT.

This clone was recorded only once. The chain joins TRBV9 to TRBJ2-5; a possible D gene is TRBD1 (6 bases). This CDR3 is 17 amino acids long. Germline assignment: CDR1 SGDLS and CDR2 YYNGEE. Trimming removed 4 bases from V and 1 base from J, with 20 bases in between. The CDR3 reads CASSQSFTGPGQETQYF. CDR3 in DNA: TGTGCCAGCAGCCAGTCCTTTACAGGGCCAGGCCAAGAGACCCAGTACTTC.

This chain connects TRBV5-1 to TRBJ1-4; unclear D gene. Trimming removed 2 bases at V and 5 bases at J, with 10 bases between. Germline loops: CDR1 SGHRS, CDR2 YFSETQ. This CDR3 spans 14 amino acids. CDR3 coding DNA: TGCGCCAGCAGCTTTTGGGAGAAAAATGAAAAACTGTTTTTT. It encodes CASSFWEKNEKLFF.

The chain uses TRBV2 and TRBJ1-5, with D possibly matching TRBD1 (6 bases). This CDR3 contains 13 residues. Germline V gives CDR1 SNHLY, CDR2 FYNNEI. V was trimmed by 6 bases and J by 2 bases, leaving 8 bases between them. The CDR3 sequence: CASRRQGNQPQHF. The CDR3 coding sequence is TGTGCCAGCAGAAGACAGGGCAATCAGCCCCAGCATTTT. The whole variable domain, remainder taken from reference TRBV2 and TRBJ1-5, is EPEVTQTPSHQVTQMGQEVILRCVPISNHLYFYWYRQILGQKVEFLVSFYNNEISEKSEIFDDQFSVERPDGSNFTLKIRSTKLEDSAMYFCASRRQGNQPQHFGDGTRLSIL.

V gene TRBV3-1 (or the pseudogene TRBV3-2) combines with J gene TRBJ1-1; 7 nucleotides line up with TRBD1. Trimming cost V 6 bases and J 1 base; bases outside gene matches: 8. The germline CDR1 and CDR2 sequences are LGHDT and YNNKEL (reference sequence). The CDR3 has 15 residues. This chain's CDR3 is CASRPDDRANTEAFF. CDR3 nucleotide sequence: TGTGCCAGCAGACCCGACGACAGGGCGAACACTGAAGCTTTCTTT.

The chain combines TRBV7-3 with TRBJ1-2, with 9 bases identical to TRBD1. CDR1 is SGHTA, CDR2 FQGTGA, per germline. The length of the CDR3 is 13 residues. The J segment lost 4 bases and the V segment lost 4 bases, leaving 1 base of the junction unmatched. CDR3 sequence: CASSSDRGYGYTF. The CDR3 bases are TGTGCCAGCAGCTCGGACAGGGGCTATGGCTACACCTTC.

In its sample, this clone was seen once. This rearrangement joins TRBV6-2 or TRBV6-3 to TRBJ2-2; a weak D match, TRBD1 (6 bases). From germline, CDR1 is MNHEY and CDR2 SVGEGT. The V gene lost 2 bases and the J gene lost 4 bases, with 11 bases spanning the gap. The CDR3 sequence is 15 residues long. The CDR3 DNA follows: TGTGCCAGCAGTTACCTGGGGGCCGGCACCGGGGAGCTGTTTTTT. Encoded protein: CASSYLGAGTGELFF.

The chain is built from TRBV3-1 (or the pseudogene TRBV3-2) and TRBJ2-2; TRBD2 aligns across 8 bases. In germline, CDR1 is LGHDT, CDR2 YNNKEL (reference sequence). Losses at the gene ends were 3 bases for V and 4 bases for J; bases not matched to a gene: 4. This CDR3 is 15 amino acids long. CDR3 nucleotides: TGTGCCAGCAGCCATAAAGCGGGAGCCACCGGGGAGCTGTTTTTT. Encoded protein: CASSHKAGATGELFF.

The J gene is TRBJ1-1, the V gene TRBV7-2; D is unresolved. Trimming took 1 base from V and 2 from J, leaving 11 bases between them. CDR3 length: 15 amino acids. Germline CDR1 is SGHTA and CDR2 is FQGNSA. The chain's CDR3 is CASSLVLRSNTEAFF. In DNA form, the CDR3 reads TGTGCCAGCAGCTTAGTTCTTCGGTCTAACACTGAAGCTTTCTTT.

The gene calls are TRBV19 and TRBJ2-7; D is unresolved. This CDR3 has 11 residues. Germline CDR1 is LNHDA and CDR2 is SQIVND (reference sequence). The germline V and J ends were trimmed by 6 bases and 5 bases, with 8 bases remaining between them. CDR3 residues: CASSQFNEQYF. The DNA for the CDR3 is TGTGCCAGTAGCCAATTCAACGAGCAGTACTTC.

This chain links TRBV6-6 with TRBJ1-1; 8 bases match TRBD1. The germline gives CDR1 MNHNY, CDR2 SVGAGI (reference sequence). The CDR3 is 15 residues long. Unmatched junction bases numbered 6, after V lost 2 bases and J lost 4 bases. The CDR3 nucleotides are TGTGCCAGCAGTTACAGGGGACAGGCCTTCACTGAAGCTTTCTTT. Translating gives CASSYRGQAFTEAFF.

V and J are TRBV2 and TRBJ2-7, with D possibly being TRBD2 (6 bases). The CDR3 spans 13 residues. V lost 6 bases and J lost 0, with 9 bases in between. Germline V CDR1 and CDR2: SNHLY, FYNNEI. The CDR3 sequence is CASRAGSSYEQYF. CDR3 sequence (DNA): TGTGCCAGCAGGGCGGGATCCTCCTACGAGCAGTACTTC. The variable domain in full, with the rest retrieved from reference TRBV2 and TRBJ2-7, is EPEVTQTPSHQVTQMGQEVILRCVPISNHLYFYWYRQILGQKVEFLVSFYNNEISEKSEIFDDQFSVERPDGSNFTLKIRSTKLEDSAMYFCASRAGSSYEQYFGPGTRLTVT.

The V gene is TRBV27, the J gene TRBJ1-6; 8 bases map to TRBD1. The V gene end was trimmed by 6 bases and the J gene end by 5 bases; junction bases not matched to a gene: 9. The V gene's germline CDR1 is MNHEY and CDR2 SMNVEV (reference sequence). The CDR3 spans 16 residues. The CDR3 reads CASSQTDRVDNSPLHF. CDR3 in DNA: TGTGCCAGCAGCCAGACGGACAGGGTAGATAATTCACCCCTCCACTTT.

The gene calls are TRBV6-5 and TRBJ2-3; 12 nucleotides match TRBD1. With V trimmed by 6 bases and J by 7 bases, 8 bases remained unmatched. From germline, CDR1 is MNHEY and CDR2 SVGAGI. CDR3 size: 15 residues. The CDR3 loop reads CASRSPGQGANTQYF. CDR3 sequence (DNA): TGTGCCAGCAGGAGTCCGGGACAGGGGGCAAATACGCAGTATTTT.

The table lists this clone with a count of one. The rearrangement joins TRBV19 to TRBJ1-5; 8 positions match TRBD1. CDR3 length equals 11 residues. The V gene's germline CDR1 is LNHDA and CDR2 SQIVND (reference sequence). V lost 5 bases, J lost 11 bases, and 2 bases stayed unmatched. The CDR3 DNA is TGTGCCAGTAGTGAGGGACAGGCCCAGCATTTT. It codes for CASSEGQAQHF.

The chain links TRBV6-7 to TRBJ1-6, with D possibly being TRBD1 (6 bases). TRBV6-7 falls under the ORF class, with uncertain function. With 2 bases removed from V and 8 bases from J, the gap between germline ends came to 10 bases. This CDR3 spans 14 amino acids. The CDR3 nucleotides are TGTGCCAGCAGTTACCCCAACAGGGATTCACCCCTCCACTTT. Translated: CASSYPNRDSPLHF.

V gene TRBV19 combines with J gene TRBJ2-7; 9 bases are a match to TRBD2. The CDR3 has 14 residues. V trimming: 5 bases; J trimming: 0 bases; junction bases outside the gene matches: 2. Germline CDR1 and CDR2: LNHDA and SQIVND (reference sequence). CDR3 DNA sequence: TGTGCCAGTAGTGCGGGAGGGAGCTCCTACGAGCAGTACTTC. Protein product: CASSAGGSSYEQYF.

The J gene is TRBJ1-3, the V gene TRBV19; D perhaps matches TRBD1 (6 bases). The V end was cut by 3 bases, the J end by 1 base, with 13 bases between. Germline V gene lookup returns CDR1 LNHDA and CDR2 SQIVND (reference sequence). CDR3 length equals 16 residues. The CDR3 protein is CASSILRGPSGNTIYF. CDR3 in DNA: TGTGCCAGTAGTATTCTCAGGGGCCCTTCTGGAAACACCATATATTTT.

The chain couples TRBV2 to TRBJ2-3; maybe TRBD2 (6 bases). Germline CDR1 and CDR2: SNHLY and FYNNEI. V was shortened by 10 bases and J by 9 bases, with 14 bases between the two germline ends. This CDR3 has 11 amino acids. For the CDR3, the DNA is TGTGCCACCCTACTAGCTGAAACGCAGTATTTT. It codes for CATLLAETQYF.

The V gene is TRBV9, the J gene TRBJ1-2, with unresolved D. The germline V gene encodes CDR1 SGDLS and CDR2 YYNGEE. CDR3 length equals 16 residues. V lost 0 bases and J lost 1, with 13 bases in between. The CDR3 coding sequence is TGTGCCAGCAGCGTAGGGGCAGCTAACTTTAACTATGGCTACACCTTC. Protein product: CASSVGAANFNYGYTF.

The chain recombines TRBV27 with TRBJ1-1; the D is unclear. CDR1 is MNHEY and CDR2 is SMNVEV in the germline V gene (reference sequence). This CDR3 has 13 amino acids. The germline V and J ends were trimmed by 0 bases and 1 base, with 3 bases remaining between them. This chain's CDR3 is CASSLSRNTEAFF. CDR3 bases: TGTGCCAGCAGTTTATCCAGGAACACTGAAGCTTTCTTT.

The chain combines TRBV7-3 with TRBJ2-2; 7 bases are shared with TRBD1. The ends lost 4 bases at V and 3 bases at J; junction bases unmatched: 2. The germline V gene has CDR1 SGHTA and CDR2 FQGTGA. The length of the CDR3 is 14 residues. The chain's CDR3 is CASSSGQHTGELFF. The CDR3 DNA reads TGTGCCAGCAGCTCGGGACAGCACACCGGGGAGCTGTTTTTT.

V is TRBV19 and J is TRBJ2-1; 8 bases fit TRBD2. The CDR3 consists of 15 residues. Trimming removed 7 bases from V and 10 bases from J; junction bases left unmatched: 15. The germline V gene has CDR1 LNHDA and CDR2 SQIVND (reference sequence). CDR3: CASKIFEGLAGEQFF. In DNA form, the CDR3 reads TGTGCCAGTAAGATATTCGAAGGACTAGCAGGCGAGCAGTTCTTC.

This sequence joins TRBV27 and TRBJ1-6, with D possibly TRBD1 on 6 matching bases. This CDR3 comprises 17 residues. The V end lost 3 bases, the J end lost 5 bases, and 17 bases lay between the germline ends. Germline V gene sequence: CDR1 MNHEY, CDR2 SMNVEV (reference sequence). CDR3: CASSLMGGLRNNSPLHF. In nucleotides, the CDR3 is TGTGCCAGCAGTTTGATGGGGGGGCTGAGAAATAATTCACCCCTCCACTTT.

V usage is TRBV19 and J usage is TRBJ1-6; D gene unclear. The CDR3 is 14 residues long. Germline CDR1 and CDR2: LNHDA and SQIVND (reference sequence). V dropped 7 bases and J dropped 7 bases, with 14 bases sitting between them. The DNA for the CDR3 is TGTGCCAGTACCACCTTACTGTGGAATTCACCCCTCCACTTT. This gives the protein CASTTLLWNSPLHF.

The chain couples TRBV20-1 to TRBJ1-2; D unresolved. The V and J ends lost 6 bases and 8 bases respectively, with 13 bases between them. The CDR3 spans 11 residues. Germline V CDR1 and CDR2: DFQATT, SNEGSKA (reference sequence). The DNA for the CDR3 is TGCAGTGCCAACTCCCCCCCCGGCTACACCTTC. Protein product: CSANSPPGYTF.